This T cell receptor beta chain was observed in a study of T cells in Graves' hyperthyroidism and ophthalmopathy. Findings and limits, study-wide: Ophthalmopathy and stable hyperthyroidism were told apart by a 13 V-J model.

A word on this clonotype: Its antigen remains unknown.

Authors of the study amplified TCR beta CDR3 regions from RNA transcripts. The primer set for the first-round RT-PCR of the TCR CDR3 was HTBI. TCRdb redid the calling of the multiplex PCR reads with MiXCR, one entry per CDR3 protein. The sample includes about 500,000 distinct CDR3 sequences, over 45% of them seen just once. Input material: peripheral blood or thyroid tissue (not recorded which). The TCR sequence derives from an adult woman with Graves' disease, either hyperthyroidism or ophthalmopathy (not recorded which).

CDR3 in amino acids: CASTLGDGGYEQYF. CDR3 nucleotide sequence: TGTGCCAGCACCTTGGGGGACGGTGGCTACGAGCAGTACTTC. The V gene is TRBV28, the J gene TRBJ2-7, with D perhaps TRBD1 or TRBD2 (5 bases each). Trimming pared 7 bases from V and 3 bases from J, leaving 16 bases between. CDR1 and CDR2 from the germline V gene are MDHEN and SYDVKM. The CDR3 has 14 amino acids. The whole variable domain, filled in from reference TRBV28 and TRBJ2-7, reads DVKVTQSSRYLVKRTGEKVFLECVQDMDHENMFWYRQDPGLGLRLIYFSYDVKMKEKGDIPEGYSVSREKKERFSLILESASTNQTSMYLCASTLGDGGYEQYFGPGTRLTVT.